A single sample is the source of the 24 T cell receptor beta chains below, sequenced in a study of cytomegalovirus exposure and HLA in healthy donors. The PCR used 60 Vbeta and 13 Jbeta primers. Sequencing used immunoSEQ multiplex PCR; TCRdb keeps in-frame clones, though not all of them. The repertoire holds 99,000 or so clones, approximately 69% seen once, with 3.2% in the top ten. Source material: PBMCs. The origin of the receptors is a man aged 30-40 years in good health and CMV-seronegative.

The V gene is TRBV7-9, the J gene TRBJ1-6; 7 nucleotides line up with TRBD1. CDR1 is SEHNR and CDR2 is FQNEAQ in the germline V gene (reference sequence). The V segment lost 1 base and the J segment 9 bases; nucleotides outside the gene matches: 3. CDR3 length equals 14 residues. The CDR3 bases are TGTGCCAGCAGCTTAGATTCAGGGGGTTCACCCCTCCACTTT. It specifies CASSLDSGGSPLHF.

This rearrangement joins TRBV7-9 to TRBJ2-2, with 7 bases matching TRBD2. CDR1 and CDR2 from the germline V gene are SEHNR and FQNEAQ (reference sequence). This CDR3 region has 17 residues. The V and J ends lost 6 bases and 4 bases, in that order; junction bases with no gene match: 14. The DNA of the CDR3 is TGTGCCAGCAGTATTGTGGTGGGAGGGCCGAGCACCGGGGAGCTGTTTTTT. This encodes CASSIVVGGPSTGELFF.

As for this clone: The germline gene is not matched at one end of the junction; a read error may be the cause. The chain carries TRBV18 and TRBJ2-3; 7 nucleotides match TRBD2. The germline CDR1 and CDR2 sequences are KGHSH and LQKENI. The CDR3 runs to 17 residues. Here the CDR3 DNA reads TGTGCCGGCTCCCCGGGGGATAGCGGGCGTCGCACAGATACGCAGTATTTT. Protein: CAGSPGDSGRRTDTQYF.

This clone was observed a few times. The DNA of the CDR3 is TGTGCCAGCAGTGTACAGGGGGACACTGAAGCTTTCTTT. This codes for CASSVQGDTEAFF. The V call is TRBV6-4, the J call TRBJ1-1; 8 bases align to TRBD1. Germline-derived CDR1 and CDR2 are MRHNA and SNTAGT. V trimming: 4 bases; J trimming: 3 bases; junction bases outside the gene matches: 1. There are 13 residues in the CDR3.

The V call is TRBV6-4, the J call TRBJ1-2, with a tentative D call TRBD1 (5 bases). Trimming cost V 6 bases and J 4 bases, with 18 bases left between them. The V gene's germline CDR1 is MRHNA and CDR2 SNTAGT. The CDR3 covers 15 residues. The DNA for the CDR3 is TGTGCCAGCAGCCCCGGGGCAGGAGCGGGCTATGGCTACACCTTC. Residues: CASSPGAGAGYGYTF.

V usage is TRBV29-1 and J usage is TRBJ1-1; D is possibly TRBD1 (5 bases). The CDR3 has 17 amino acids. V was trimmed by 2 bases and J by 2 bases, leaving 21 bases between them. Germline values: CDR1 SQVTM, CDR2 ANQGSEA. The CDR3 is CSVERITKGLSNTEAFF. CDR3 DNA sequence: TGCAGCGTTGAAAGAATTACTAAGGGACTTTCTAACACTGAAGCTTTCTTT.

This rearrangement joins TRBV30 to TRBJ1-4; D might be TRBD1 (6 bases). V shed 8 bases and J shed 0 bases, with 16 bases lying between them. The CDR3 consists of 15 residues. Germline V gene data show CDR1 as GTSNPN and CDR2 as SVGIG (reference sequence). This CDR3 reads CAGQGFGATNEKLFF. In DNA form, the CDR3 reads TGTGCCGGGCAGGGGTTCGGTGCAACTAATGAAAAACTGTTTTTT.

The chain joins TRBV7-2 to TRBJ2-3; maybe TRBD2 (6 bases). The CDR3 loop spans 15 amino acids. V was cut by 3 bases and J by 0 bases, with 10 bases left in between. Germline V gene sequence: CDR1 SGHTA, CDR2 FQGNSA. The CDR3 nucleotides are TGTGCCAGCAGCTTCGGACTACCTAGCACAGATACGCAGTATTTT. Amino acid sequence: CASSFGLPSTDTQYF.

This chain links TRBV7-2 with TRBJ2-5; weak D call: TRBD2 (7 bases). The CDR3 is made up of 13 amino acids. V lost 5 bases, J lost 11 bases, and 18 bases lay in between. The germline V gene has CDR1 SGHTA and CDR2 FQGNSA. The CDR3 spells CASSLGGEGKQYF. The CDR3 DNA follows: TGTGCCAGCAGCCTAGGGGGGGAGGGCAAGCAGTACTTC. The full variable domain, in which reference TRBV7-2 and TRBJ2-5 provide the parts outside the CDR3, is GAGVSQSPSNKVTEKGKDVELRCDPISGHTALYWYRQSLGQGLEFLIYFQGNSAPDKSGLPSDRFSAERTGGSVSTLTIQRTQQEDSAVYLCASSLGGEGKQYFGPGTRLLVL.

The rearrangement uses TRBV5-1 and TRBJ2-5; D uncertain. Germline CDR1 is SGHRS and CDR2 is YFSETQ. This CDR3 is 13 amino acids long. V lost 0 bases and J lost 4, with 7 bases in between. CDR3 sequence: CASSLGLIETQYF. CDR3 DNA: TGCGCCAGCAGCTTGGGACTGATAGAGACCCAGTACTTC.

The chain is built from TRBV7-8 and TRBJ1-2; 7 nucleotides match TRBD1. Unmatched junction bases numbered 15, after V lost 6 bases and J lost 5 bases. There are 16 residues in the CDR3. The V gene's germline CDR1 is SGHVS and CDR2 FQNEAQ. CDR3 coding DNA: TGTGCCAGCAGTTCAAGCGTACAGGGGATCACTTATGGCTACACCTTC. This translates into CASSSSVQGITYGYTF.

CDR3 nucleotides: TGTGCCAGTAGTATAGGGGGACAGTCCTCCTACGAGCAGTACTTC. Its translation: CASSIGGQSSYEQYF. This sequence joins TRBV19 and TRBJ2-7; 7 bases are a match to TRBD1. The germline gives CDR1 LNHDA, CDR2 SQIVND (reference sequence). With 1 base clipped from V and 0 bases from J, the junction kept 3 bases outside the gene matches. CDR3 length: 15 residues.

V is TRBV2 and J is TRBJ1-5, with D perhaps matching TRBD1 (5 bases). The germline gives CDR1 SNHLY, CDR2 FYNNEI. CDR3 length equals 15 residues. The V end lost 8 bases, the J end lost 5 bases, and 19 bases lay between the germline ends. Written as DNA, the CDR3 is TGTGCCAGCGGTCCTCTGAGTAGGGGTGATCAGCCCCAGCATTTT. As protein: CASGPLSRGDQPQHF.

This clone was seen only once. The J gene is TRBJ1-4, the V gene TRBV5-4, with 7 bases that match TRBD1. The CDR3 totals 15 residues. V lost 4 bases and J lost 7; bases outside the gene matches: 10. Germline loops: CDR1 SGHNT, CDR2 YYREEE (reference sequence). This CDR3 reads CASSAGTDLSEKLFF. In DNA, the CDR3 is TGTGCCAGCAGCGCGGGGACAGACCTTTCTGAAAAACTGTTTTTT.

This clone was counted once. The chain couples TRBV19 to TRBJ1-5; D gene uncertain. Germline V gene data show CDR1 as LNHDA and CDR2 as SQIVND (reference sequence). The CDR3 loop spans 15 amino acids. Between the trimmed V and J ends, which lost 6 bases and 2 bases, there was a span of 14 bases. The DNA for the CDR3 is TGTGCCAGTAGAGCCCGCGGGGTGGGCAATCAGCCCCAGCATTTT. It translates to CASRARGVGNQPQHF. The variable domain in full, completed from reference TRBV19 and TRBJ1-5, reads DGGITQSPKYLFRKEGQNVTLSCEQNLNHDAMYWYRQDPGQGLRLIYYSQIVNDFQKGDIAEGYSVSREKKESFPLTVTSAQKNPTAFYLCASRARGVGNQPQHFGDGTRLSIL.

The chain is built from TRBV5-1 and TRBJ2-1; D is ambiguous. This CDR3 region has 14 residues. Germline loops: CDR1 SGHRS, CDR2 YFSETQ. V was clipped by 0 bases and J by 2 bases, with 6 bases between them. In nucleotides, the CDR3 is TGCGCCAGCAGCTTGGAGACTCCCTACAATGAGCAGTTCTTC. Translation: CASSLETPYNEQFF.

The rearrangement links TRBV28 to TRBJ2-1, with 8 positions matching TRBD2. The ends lost 5 bases at V and 8 bases at J; junction bases unmatched: 14. This CDR3 has 16 amino acids. CDR1 is MDHEN and CDR2 is SYDVKM in the germline V gene. CDR3 coding DNA: TGTGCCAGCAGTCCCCTCTTAAGGAGCGGGAGCGATGAGCAGTTCTTC. Protein product: CASSPLLRSGSDEQFF.

This clone was detected a few times. This chain connects TRBV10-1 to TRBJ2-2; the D gene is possibly TRBD1 (6 bases). CDR3 length equals 18 residues. Deletions cut 0 bases from V and 7 bases from J, with 21 bases between. Looked up from germline, CDR1 is WNHNN and CDR2 is SYGVQD (reference sequence). The CDR3 DNA is TGCGCCAGCAGTGAGTCGACAGGCCCCCATTCGACGTTCGGGGAGCTGTTTTTT. Translated, it gives CASSESTGPHSTFGELFF.

This clone was seen a handful of times. J is TRBJ2-7 and V is TRBV11-3; TRBD2 agrees at 7 bases. Per the germline V gene, CDR1 is SGHNT and CDR2 is YENEEA. With V trimmed by 3 bases and J by 2 bases, 7 bases remained unmatched. This CDR3 comprises 15 residues. The CDR3 loop reads CASSLAGDGPYEQYF. The CDR3 DNA sequence: TGTGCCAGCAGCTTGGCGGGAGATGGCCCCTACGAGCAGTACTTC. Full variable domain (outside the CDR3, taken from reference TRBV11-3 and TRBJ2-7): EAGVVQSPRYKIIEKKQPVAFWCNPISGHNTLYWYLQNLGQGPELLIRYENEEAVDDSQLPKDRFSAERLKGVDSTLKIQPAELGDSAVYLCASSLAGDGPYEQYFGPGTRLTVT.

The chain has TRBV19 and TRBJ1-1; 8 positions match TRBD1. The CDR3 covers 19 residues. Unmatched junction bases numbered 19, after V lost 1 base and J lost 6 bases. Germline CDR1 LNHDA, CDR2 SQIVND (reference sequence). The CDR3 region has the DNA TGTGCCAGTAGTATAGGCTTAAAGGGACGACAGGGGAGGGGATCTGAAGCTTTCTTT. It codes for CASSIGLKGRQGRGSEAFF.

In this sample, this clone turned up a few times. This chain joins TRBV19 and TRBJ2-3; unclear D gene. V lost 7 bases to trimming and J lost 3 bases, with 5 bases between them. The CDR3 spans 11 residues. Germline V gene lookup returns CDR1 LNHDA and CDR2 SQIVND (reference sequence). CDR3 DNA sequence: TGTGCCAGTATGAGGACAGATACGCAGTATTTT. Translating gives CASMRTDTQYF. Full variable domain (remainder filled in from reference TRBV19 and TRBJ2-3): DGGITQSPKYLFRKEGQNVTLSCEQNLNHDAMYWYRQDPGQGLRLIYYSQIVNDFQKGDIAEGYSVSREKKESFPLTVTSAQKNPTAFYLCASMRTDTQYFGPGTRLTVL.

The J gene is TRBJ2-2, the V gene TRBV7-8; 9 nucleotides line up with TRBD1. This CDR3 contains 15 residues. Germline assignment: CDR1 SGHVS and CDR2 FQNEAQ. V trimming: 4 bases; J trimming: 3 bases; junction bases outside the gene matches: 3. The CDR3 DNA reads as TGTGCCAGCAGCTCACAGGGGGCGGACACCGGGGAGCTGTTTTTT. This translates into CASSSQGADTGELFF. Filled out from reference TRBV7-8 and TRBJ2-2, the complete variable domain reads GAGVSQSPRYKVAKRGQDVALRCDPISGHVSLFWYQQALGQGPEFLTYFQNEAQLDKSGLPSDRFFAERPEGSVSTLKIQRTQQEDSAVYLCASSSQGADTGELFFGEGSRLTVL.

About this clone: The junction and the germline gene differ at one end; a read error may be behind it. The gene calls are TRBV4-2 and TRBJ2-6, with TRBD1 as a possible D gene (5 bases). The CDR3 length is 17 residues. Looked up from germline, CDR1 is LGHNA and CDR2 is YNFKEQ. The CDR3 region has the DNA TGTGCCAGCAGCCAACCGGCCCAGGGCTCTGGGGCCAACGGCCTGACTTTC. Amino acids: CASSQPAQGSGANGLTF.

This clone has a handful of counts. V is TRBV15 and J is TRBJ1-3; D unclear. The CDR3 sequence is 14 residues long. Germline V gene data show CDR1 as LNHNV and CDR2 as YYDKDF (reference sequence). V lost 6 bases and J lost 0, with 9 bases in between. The CDR3: CATSIPGSGNTIYF. The CDR3 coding sequence is TGTGCCACCAGTATCCCGGGCTCTGGAAACACCATATATTTT.